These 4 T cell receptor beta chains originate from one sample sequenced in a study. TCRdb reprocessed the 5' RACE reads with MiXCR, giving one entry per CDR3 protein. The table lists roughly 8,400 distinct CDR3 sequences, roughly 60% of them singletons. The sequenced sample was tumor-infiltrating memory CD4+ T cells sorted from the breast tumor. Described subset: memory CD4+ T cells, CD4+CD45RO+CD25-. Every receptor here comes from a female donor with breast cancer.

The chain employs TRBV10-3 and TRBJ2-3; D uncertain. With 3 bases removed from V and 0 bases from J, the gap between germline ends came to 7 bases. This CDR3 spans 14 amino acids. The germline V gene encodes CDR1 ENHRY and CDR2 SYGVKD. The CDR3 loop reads CAISDGASTDTQYF. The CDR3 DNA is TGTGCCATCAGTGACGGTGCAAGCACAGATACGCAGTATTTT.

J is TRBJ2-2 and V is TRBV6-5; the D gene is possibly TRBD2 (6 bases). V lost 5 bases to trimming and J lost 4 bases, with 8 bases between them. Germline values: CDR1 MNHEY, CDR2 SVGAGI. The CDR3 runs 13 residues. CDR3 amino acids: CASSLEGTGELFF. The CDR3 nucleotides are TGTGCCAGCAGTCTGGAGGGCACCGGGGAGCTGTTTTTT.

The DNA of the CDR3 is TGCAGCGGTTTACAGGGGCAAGAGACCCAGTACTTC. Encoded protein: CSGLQGQETQYF. The chain links TRBV29-1 to TRBJ2-5; 7 positions agree with TRBD1. This CDR3 has 12 amino acids. The germline CDR1 and CDR2 sequences are SQVTM and ANQGSEA. V was pared by 7 bases and J by 2 bases, with 4 bases of the junction left unmatched.

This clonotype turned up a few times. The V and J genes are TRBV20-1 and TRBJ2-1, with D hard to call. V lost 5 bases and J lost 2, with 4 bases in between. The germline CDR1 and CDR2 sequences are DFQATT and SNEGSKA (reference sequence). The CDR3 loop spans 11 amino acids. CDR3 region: CSAGPYNEQFF. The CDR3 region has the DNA TGCAGTGCTGGGCCCTACAATGAGCAGTTCTTC.